This entry is about one TCR beta chain. Its cognate antigen is unknown. Bulk TCR libraries were made with methods that had been previously described and with listed TCR primers. One entry per CDR3 protein results from TCRdb running MiXCR on the PCR reads. Seen here are approximately 550,000 distinct CDR3 sequences, about 22% observed once, and the top ten hold 0.7% to 0.95%. This entry belongs to a study of molecular identifiers for immune sequencing clone quantification. Across the whole study: Four of five RNA aliquots from around 18,000 or 91,000 naive CD8 T cells were sequenced.

The study's findings and limits: Identical TCR molecules sharing a barcode could underestimate highly expanded clone sizes.

Germline CDR1 reads SGHNT; CDR2 reads YYREEE (reference sequence). Trimming at V came to 2 bases and at J to 3 bases, leaving 8 bases not matched to a gene. The CDR3 totals 18 residues. The rearrangement links TRBV5-4 to TRBJ2-7; 16 nucleotides align to TRBD2. This clonotype was obtained from a human donor in good health. Some libraries in this study had Jurkat cell RNA spiked in. Material for sequencing was naive CD8+ T cells from blood, with Jurkat cell RNA spiked in. Subset given: FACS-sorted CD8+CD4-CCR7+CD45RA+ naive T cells. The CDR3 is CASSFGTSGGAPHYEQYF. CDR3 in DNA: TGTGCCAGCAGCTTCGGGACTAGCGGGGGGGCCCCCCACTACGAGCAGTACTTC.